This TCR beta chain was retrieved from a study of T cell responses to AZD1222 COVID-19 vaccine. General observations from the study: The donor cohort was predominantly white British with a female majority, and clonal diversity may have been underestimated.

Notes on this clone: Antigen: not known.

The CDR3 is 12 amino acids. From germline, CDR1 is LGHDT and CDR2 YNNKEL (reference sequence). V lost 4 bases and J lost 8, with 11 bases in between. The table came from immunoSEQ multiplex PCR; TCRdb's copy has only in-frame clones and leaves some out. The profile shows some 150,000 clones, about 90% of them singletons. The J gene is TRBJ1-2, the V gene TRBV3-1 (or the pseudogene TRBV3-2); D unresolved. The sequencing here drew on peripheral blood, taken on day 0 of MenACWY control vaccination. The source is an adult in good health. CDR3 nucleotides: TGTGCCAGCAGCCTCCGCACGGGAGGCTACACCTTC. Protein product: CASSLRTGGYTF.